Each of the 32 T cell receptor beta chains below was sequenced from the same sample in a study of blood T cell repertoires in COVID-19. The repertoire was sequenced with immunoSEQ multiplex PCR; TCRdb's copy has only in-frame clones and lacks some. The table has some 450,000 clones, around nine tenths seen once. Material: peripheral blood. The receptors derive from a man aged 18 to 29 with COVID-19, enrolled during active disease.

This clone was picked up one time. This rearrangement joins TRBV4-1 to TRBJ2-7; possible D gene TRBD1, 5 bases. Germline V CDR1 and CDR2: MGHRA, YSYEKL. This CDR3 spans 16 amino acids. V gave up 5 bases and J gave up 3 bases, with 20 bases separating them. The CDR3: CASSISPSTVIYEQYF. The CDR3 coding sequence is TGCGCCAGCAGCATCAGTCCGTCGACAGTTATCTACGAGCAGTACTTC.

The rearrangement joins TRBV7-2 to TRBJ2-7, with D maybe TRBD1 (5 bases). Trimming took 4 bases from V and 3 from J, leaving 7 bases between them. Germline values: CDR1 SGHTA, CDR2 FQGNSA. This CDR3 comprises 12 residues. The CDR3, as DNA: TGTGCCAGCAGCTCAGGGTTCTACGAGCAGTACTTC. Its translation is CASSSGFYEQYF.

This clone was counted a few times. V usage is TRBV24-1 and J usage is TRBJ1-5; TRBD1 might be the D (5 bases). Germline values: CDR1 KGHDR, CDR2 SFDVKD. The CDR3 totals 13 residues. With 9 bases removed from V and 1 base from J, the gap between germline ends came to 9 bases. Here the CDR3 reads CATQGASNQPQHF. For the CDR3, the DNA is TGTGCCACCCAGGGCGCGAGCAATCAGCCCCAGCATTTT.

The chain employs TRBV4-1 and TRBJ2-3; weak D call: TRBD2 (6 bases). The CDR3 extends over 15 amino acids. Germline assignment: CDR1 MGHRA and CDR2 YSYEKL. Deletions cut 8 bases from V and 6 bases from J, with 21 bases between. CDR3 DNA sequence: TGCGCCAGCCGGAGGGCCGCAATAGCAATGGATACGCAGTATTTT. Amino acid sequence: CASRRAAIAMDTQYF.

The CDR3 DNA is TGTGCCAGCAGCGCCATCCCGGGACTAGCGGGAACCGGGGAGCTGTTTTTT. Its translation: CASSAIPGLAGTGELFF. The chain links TRBV5-4 to TRBJ2-2; TRBD2 matches 13 bases. This CDR3 comprises 17 residues. From germline, CDR1 is SGHNT and CDR2 YYREEE (reference sequence). With 4 bases clipped from V and 5 bases from J, the junction kept 8 bases outside the gene matches.

CDR3 sequence: CASSEVAGAYNEQFF. The DNA of the CDR3 is TGTGCCAGCAGTGAAGTAGCGGGGGCCTACAATGAGCAGTTCTTC. This rearrangement joins TRBV6-1 to TRBJ2-1, with 9 bases identical to TRBD2. CDR1 and CDR2 from the germline V gene are MNHNS and SASEGT. The CDR3 is 15 amino acids. V lost 1 base, J lost 2 bases, and 0 bases stayed unmatched.

CDR3 in DNA: TGTGCCAGCTCACCACAGGGGGCCGGGGAGCTGTTTTTT. This gives the protein CASSPQGAGELFF. This chain uses TRBV18 with TRBJ2-2, with D tentatively TRBD1 (6 bases). The CDR3 contains 13 residues. Deletions cut 1 base from V and 6 bases from J, with 6 bases between. CDR1 is KGHSH, CDR2 LQKENI, per germline.

The J gene is TRBJ2-2, the V gene TRBV5-6; no reliable D call. Looked up from germline, CDR1 is SGHDT and CDR2 is YYEEEE. V lost 0 bases to trimming and J lost 7 bases, with 4 bases between them. CDR3 length: 12 amino acids. As DNA, the CDR3 is TGTGCCAGCAGCTTGGGGCTCGGGGAGCTGTTTTTT. Translating gives CASSLGLGELFF. Together with reference TRBV5-6 and TRBJ2-2, the CDR3 gives the full variable domain: DAGVTQSPTHLIKTRGQQVTLRCSPKSGHDTVSWYQQALGQGPQFIFQYYEEEERQRGNFPDRFSGHQFPNYSSELNVNALLLGDSALYLCASSLGLGELFFGEGSRLTVL.

The chain couples TRBV7-9 to TRBJ1-5, with D possibly being TRBD1 (6 bases). Trimming took 5 bases from V and 7 from J, leaving 15 bases between them. Germline V gives CDR1 SEHNR, CDR2 FQNEAQ (reference sequence). The CDR3 covers 14 residues. The CDR3 sequence: CASSLGEGGQPQHF. CDR3 nucleotides: TGTGCCAGCAGCCTTGGGGAGGGGGGCCAGCCCCAGCATTTT.

This chain connects TRBV19 to TRBJ2-2; D unresolved. Germline assignment: CDR1 LNHDA and CDR2 SQIVND (reference sequence). V was trimmed by 3 bases and J by 2 bases, leaving 7 bases between them. CDR3 length equals 14 residues. The CDR3, as DNA: TGTGCCAGTAGTATTTCTGTTAACACCGGGGAGCTGTTTTTT. As protein: CASSISVNTGELFF.

This chain connects TRBV18 to TRBJ2-2; D may be TRBD1 (6 bases). Trimming removed 6 bases from V and 5 bases from J, with 16 bases in between. This CDR3 spans 15 amino acids. Germline V CDR1 and CDR2: KGHSH, LQKENI. This CDR3 is CASSREQGWTGELFF. The CDR3 DNA reads as TGTGCCAGCTCGCGAGAACAGGGTTGGACCGGGGAGCTGTTTTTT. Together with reference TRBV18 and TRBJ2-2, the CDR3 gives the full variable domain: NAGVMQNPRHLVRRRGQEARLRCSPMKGHSHVYWYRQLPEEGLKFMVYLQKENIIDESGMPKERFSAEFPKEGPSILRIQQVVRGDSAAYFCASSREQGWTGELFFGEGSRLTVL.

The genes are TRBV11-1 and TRBJ2-1, with TRBD2 matching over 12 bases. CDR1 is SGHAT, CDR2 FQDESV, per germline (reference sequence). The V and J ends lost 3 bases and 5 bases, in that order; junction bases with no gene match: 5. CDR3 length equals 16 residues. The CDR3 loop is CASSFALAGGHNEQFF. The CDR3 nucleotides are TGTGCCAGCAGCTTCGCCCTAGCGGGAGGGCACAATGAGCAGTTCTTC.

The chain is built from TRBV29-1 and TRBJ1-4; D call uncertain. The V gene lost 5 bases and the J gene lost 7 bases, with 11 bases spanning the gap. The CDR3 runs to 12 residues. Germline V gives CDR1 SQVTM, CDR2 ANQGSEA. CDR3 protein: CSVKREREKLFF. The CDR3 DNA reads TGCAGCGTTAAGCGGGAACGTGAAAAACTGTTTTTT.

Only one count was recorded for this clone. V gene TRBV11-2 combines with J gene TRBJ2-7; D possibly corresponds to TRBD1 (6 bases). The V end was cut by 4 bases, the J end by 5 bases, with 21 bases between. The CDR3 contains 16 residues. Germline CDR1 SGHAT, CDR2 FQNNGV. CDR3 in DNA: TGTGCCAGCAGCTCCACATTAGGGATTGGGGGCCACGAGCAGTACTTC. Translated, it gives CASSSTLGIGGHEQYF.

The V and J genes are TRBV11-3 and TRBJ2-7, with D uncertain. V dropped 6 bases and J dropped 3 bases, with 9 bases sitting between them. The CDR3 length is 12 residues. Germline CDR1 reads SGHNT; CDR2 reads YENEEA. CDR3 residues: CASSRTDYEQYF. The CDR3 region has the DNA TGTGCCAGCAGTCGTACAGACTACGAGCAGTACTTC.

The V gene is TRBV11-1, the J gene TRBJ2-7; D is ambiguous. Germline loops: CDR1 SGHAT, CDR2 FQDESV (reference sequence). V lost 0 bases and J lost 0, with 6 bases in between. The length of the CDR3 is 14 residues. Written as DNA, the CDR3 is TGTGCCAGCAGCTTAGCGCTAGGCTCCTACGAGCAGTACTTC. The encoded protein is CASSLALGSYEQYF.

The chain recombines TRBV15 with TRBJ2-1, with a weak D call TRBD1 (6 bases). V was cut by 6 bases and J by 5 bases, with 11 bases left in between. Germline CDR1 is LNHNV and CDR2 is YYDKDF (reference sequence). This CDR3 comprises 13 residues. CDR3 sequence reads: CATRGTGNNEQFF. The CDR3 coding sequence is TGTGCCACCAGGGGAACAGGGAACAATGAGCAGTTCTTC.

V gene TRBV23-1 combines with J gene TRBJ2-7; possible D gene TRBD1, 6 bases. TRBV23-1 has ORF status, its function being uncertain. The CDR3 contains 12 residues. The V end lost 7 bases, the J end lost 12 bases, and 19 bases lay between the germline ends. The CDR3, as DNA: TGCGCCAGCAACCACAGTACAGGGTTGTGGTACTTC. Its translation is CASNHSTGLWYF.

This chain connects TRBV7-2 to TRBJ2-2; D remains unclear. Germline V CDR1 and CDR2: SGHTA, FQGNSA. The CDR3 sequence is 13 residues long. V shed 5 bases and J shed 6 bases, with 10 bases lying between them. CDR3 DNA sequence: TGTGCCAGCAGCCCCTTAGTTGCCGGGGAGCTGTTTTTT. Translation: CASSPLVAGELFF.

The chain combines TRBV7-3 with TRBJ2-1; 9 bases match TRBD2. The trim removed 3 bases at V and 4 bases at J, leaving 1 base unmatched. This CDR3 has 14 residues. Germline V gene sequence: CDR1 SGHTA, CDR2 FQGTGA. Written as DNA, the CDR3 is TGTGCCAGCAGCTTCACTAGCGGGTACAATGAGCAGTTCTTC. Translating it yields CASSFTSGYNEQFF.

The chain carries TRBV28 and TRBJ1-1, with 7 positions matching TRBD1. Losses at the gene ends were 5 bases for V and 7 bases for J; bases not matched to a gene: 10. The CDR3 runs to 14 residues. Germline V gives CDR1 MDHEN, CDR2 SYDVKM. The CDR3: CASSPRTGNFEAFF. The CDR3 bases are TGTGCCAGCAGTCCTCGGACAGGTAATTTTGAAGCTTTCTTT.

This clone was seen only once. The chain uses TRBV10-2 and TRBJ2-7; 7 bases match TRBD2. Germline CDR1 WSHSY, CDR2 SAAADI. The J segment lost 4 bases and the V segment lost 5 bases, leaving 11 bases of the junction unmatched. The CDR3 length is 15 residues. This CDR3 reads CASSPPMSGKYEQYF. The CDR3 DNA is TGCGCCAGCAGTCCCCCTATGAGCGGGAAATACGAGCAGTACTTC.

This clone was counted a single time. This chain joins TRBV6-5 and TRBJ1-5, with unresolved D. CDR1 MNHEY and CDR2 SVGAGI come from the germline V gene. The CDR3 has 11 amino acids. The V and J ends lost 8 bases and 4 bases respectively, with 6 bases between them. DNA of the CDR3: TGTGCCAGCCGGAGTAATCAGCCCCAGCATTTT. It translates to CASRSNQPQHF.

As regards this clone: Other DNA sequences of this sample code for an identical CDR3. The V call is TRBV5-1, the J call TRBJ2-3, with a possible D match to TRBD2 (6 bases). Trimming stripped 4 bases from V and 0 bases from J, with 9 bases between. The CDR3 is 14 amino acids. The V gene's germline CDR1 is SGHRS and CDR2 YFSETQ. CDR3 amino acids: CASSPGTSTDTQYF. The CDR3 DNA follows: TGCGCCAGCAGCCCTGGGACTAGCACAGATACGCAGTATTTT.

The chain employs TRBV5-1 and TRBJ2-7; the match to TRBD2 covers 10 bases. Germline CDR1 SGHRS, CDR2 YFSETQ. The trim removed 4 bases at V and 3 bases at J, leaving 10 bases unmatched. CDR3 size: 16 residues. The CDR3 region has the DNA TGCGCCAGCAGCCTGCAACCGGGACTAGCGAACTACGAGCAGTACTTC. This codes for CASSLQPGLANYEQYF.

The chain employs TRBV6-4 and TRBJ2-3; possible D gene TRBD1, 5 bases. The germline gives CDR1 MRHNA, CDR2 SNTAGT. The CDR3 loop spans 15 amino acids. The V gene lost 6 bases and the J gene lost 0 bases, with 13 bases spanning the gap. CDR3 loop: CASRRDRTSTDTQYF. In DNA form, the CDR3 reads TGTGCCAGCAGGAGAGACAGAACTAGCACAGATACGCAGTATTTT.

This rearrangement joins TRBV11-3 to TRBJ2-2, with TRBD1 identical over 9 bases. The germline V gene encodes CDR1 SGHNT and CDR2 YENEEA. The trim removed 4 bases at V and 5 bases at J, leaving 5 bases unmatched. The CDR3 has 15 residues. CDR3 sequence: CASSSQGARTGELFF. CDR3 bases: TGTGCCAGCAGCTCACAGGGGGCGCGGACCGGGGAGCTGTTTTTT.

This sequence joins TRBV5-4 and TRBJ2-3; 8 bases align to TRBD2. The CDR3 extends over 16 amino acids. Germline V CDR1 and CDR2: SGHNT, YYREEE (reference sequence). J gave up 2 bases and V 1 base, and 6 bases lay outside the gene matches. CDR3 in amino acids: CASSLPGLGNTDTQYF. CDR3 DNA: TGTGCCAGCAGCTTGCCGGGACTAGGGAACACAGATACGCAGTATTTT.

The chain has TRBV19 and TRBJ2-5; D is possibly TRBD2 (6 bases). Germline CDR1 is LNHDA and CDR2 is SQIVND (reference sequence). This CDR3 spans 14 amino acids. The germline V and J ends were trimmed by 3 bases and 5 bases, with 13 bases remaining between them. In nucleotides, the CDR3 is TGTGCCAGTAGTATTGGGGGGAGTGGGGAGACCCAGTACTTC. Translated: CASSIGGSGETQYF. Filled out from reference TRBV19 and TRBJ2-5, the complete variable domain reads DGGITQSPKYLFRKEGQNVTLSCEQNLNHDAMYWYRQDPGQGLRLIYYSQIVNDFQKGDIAEGYSVSREKKESFPLTVTSAQKNPTAFYLCASSIGGSGETQYFGPGTRLLVL.

The J gene is TRBJ2-1, the V gene TRBV19, with 10 nucleotides matching TRBD1. V lost 9 bases and J lost 7; bases outside the gene matches: 12. The CDR3 totals 15 residues. Germline V CDR1 and CDR2: LNHDA, SQIVND (reference sequence). CDR3 sequence (DNA): TGTGCCAGCAATCCGGGACAGGGGACGCCGAATGAGCAGTTCTTC. This gives the protein CASNPGQGTPNEQFF.

The chain recombines TRBV13 with TRBJ1-6; weak D call: TRBD1 (5 bases). The CDR3 spans 15 residues. Trimming stripped 5 bases from V and 7 bases from J, with 15 bases between. CDR1 PRHDT and CDR2 FYEKMQ come from the germline V gene (reference sequence). CDR3 sequence: CASSQGMGGNSPLHF. The CDR3 nucleotides are TGTGCCAGCAGCCAGGGTATGGGAGGGAATTCACCCCTCCACTTT.

The CDR3 nucleotides are TGTGCCAGCAGTGCCCAAGCCGGACTAGCGAGCTACGAGCAGTACTTC. Its protein is CASSAQAGLASYEQYF. The chain links TRBV6-1 to TRBJ2-7, with 9 bases matching TRBD2. Germline V gives CDR1 MNHNS, CDR2 SASEGT. Trimming cost V 4 bases and J 3 bases; bases outside gene matches: 10. The CDR3 sequence is 16 residues long.